Following are 10 T cell receptor beta chains from one sample sequenced in a study of PD-1 blockade in mismatch repair-deficient tumors. Clones were read by immunoSEQ multiplex PCR, and TCRdb kept only the in-frame ones, dropping some. The repertoire holds about 63,000 clones, around 89% seen once, with about 15% in the top ten. The material sequenced was peripheral blood, taken 52 weeks after starting pembrolizumab. The receptors stem from an adult with mismatch repair-deficient cancer.

The chain links TRBV27 to TRBJ2-5, with 11 bases aligning to TRBD2. This CDR3 has 16 residues. CDR1 and CDR2 from the germline V gene are MNHEY and SMNVEV (reference sequence). The ends lost 0 bases at V and 6 bases at J; junction bases unmatched: 6. The CDR3 DNA reads TGTGCCAGCAGTTTATCGATAGCGGGAGGGCGACAGACCCAGTACTTC. Protein product: CASSLSIAGGRQTQYF.

V gene TRBV29-1 combines with J gene TRBJ2-1; TRBD1 matches 9 bases. The germline V gene has CDR1 SQVTM and CDR2 ANQGSEA. The CDR3 sequence is 15 residues long. With 3 bases clipped from V and 7 bases from J, the junction kept 10 bases outside the gene matches. The CDR3 spells CSVDPRGTGSNEQFF. DNA for the CDR3: TGCAGCGTTGATCCCAGGGGGACAGGGTCGAATGAGCAGTTCTTC.

The chain uses TRBV11-1 and TRBJ2-7; D perhaps matches TRBD1 (5 bases). Trimming pared 6 bases from V and 0 bases from J, leaving 12 bases between. CDR1 and CDR2 from the germline V gene are SGHAT and FQDESV (reference sequence). The CDR3 sequence is 14 residues long. DNA for the CDR3: TGTGCCAGCAGTTGGGGCGATGGCTCCTACGAGCAGTACTTC. Translating it yields CASSWGDGSYEQYF.

The rearrangement joins TRBV27 to TRBJ1-4; D perhaps matches TRBD1 (5 bases). CDR3 length equals 14 residues. Germline V gene lookup returns CDR1 MNHEY and CDR2 SMNVEV (reference sequence). V lost 6 bases to trimming and J lost 8 bases, with 16 bases between them. CDR3 sequence reads: CASRNEGWGEKLFF. CDR3 bases: TGTGCCAGCAGGAATGAAGGGTGGGGGGAAAAACTGTTTTTT.

The rearrangement joins TRBV27 to TRBJ2-7; TRBD1 matches at 9 bases. The V segment lost 0 bases and the J segment 1 base; nucleotides outside the gene matches: 4. The CDR3 has 16 amino acids. Germline CDR1 and CDR2: MNHEY and SMNVEV (reference sequence). The CDR3 here is CASSLSFGTGSYEQYF. The DNA for the CDR3 is TGTGCCAGCAGTTTATCGTTCGGGACAGGGTCCTACGAGCAGTACTTC.

The chain joins TRBV7-2 to TRBJ1-3; D is uncertain. The CDR3 loop spans 15 amino acids. Germline V gene lookup returns CDR1 SGHTA and CDR2 FQGNSA. The V gene lost 1 base and the J gene lost 2 bases, with 9 bases spanning the gap. For the CDR3, the DNA is TGTGCCAGCAGCTTAGACTTGGGCCCTGGAAACACCATATATTTT. Protein sequence: CASSLDLGPGNTIYF.

This clone was counted a single time. This rearrangement joins TRBV10-3 to TRBJ1-4, with D possibly TRBD1 on 6 matching bases. Trimming pared 2 bases from V and 8 bases from J, leaving 12 bases between. Per the germline V gene, CDR1 is ENHRY and CDR2 is SYGVKD. CDR3 length: 14 amino acids. The CDR3 DNA sequence: TGTGCCATCAGTGAGAGGGGGGGCCGGGAAAAACTGTTTTTT. This sequence encodes CAISERGGREKLFF.

The chain links TRBV9 to TRBJ2-2; maybe TRBD1 (6 bases). Germline V lookup: CDR1 SGDLS, CDR2 YYNGEE. This CDR3 has 14 residues. The V gene lost 0 bases and the J gene lost 7 bases, with 10 bases spanning the gap. The CDR3 protein is CASSVAGAGGELFF. DNA for the CDR3: TGTGCCAGCAGCGTAGCAGGGGCGGGCGGGGAGCTGTTTTTT. Filled out from reference TRBV9 and TRBJ2-2, the complete variable domain reads DSGVTQTPKHLITATGQRVTLRCSPRSGDLSVYWYQQSLDQGLQFLIQYYNGEERAKGNILERFSAQQFPDLHSELNLSSLELGDSALYFCASSVAGAGGELFFGEGSRLTVL.

The chain has TRBV30 and TRBJ1-2, with D unresolved. CDR1 GTSNPN and CDR2 SVGIG come from the germline V gene (reference sequence). V lost 0 bases and J lost 7, with 6 bases in between. The CDR3 extends over 11 amino acids. The CDR3 coding sequence is TGTGCCTGGAGTGTAAGTCGTGGCTACACCTTC. Translation gives CAWSVSRGYTF.

V gene TRBV27 combines with J gene TRBJ2-7; the match to TRBD1 covers 9 bases. Trimming at V came to 0 bases and at J to 6 bases, leaving 6 bases not matched to a gene. Germline loops: CDR1 MNHEY, CDR2 SMNVEV (reference sequence). The CDR3 is 15 amino acids. CDR3 DNA: TGTGCCAGCAGTTTATCCGGACAGGGGACCCTCGAGCAGTACTTC. Protein sequence: CASSLSGQGTLEQYF.